This T cell receptor beta chain was recorded in a study of T cells in Graves' hyperthyroidism and ophthalmopathy. TCR beta CDR3 sequences were amplified from RNA transcripts. The TCR CDR3 was amplified in a first-round RT-PCR using the HTBI primer set. TCRdb reanalysed the multiplex PCR reads using MiXCR and keeps one entry per CDR3 protein. The profile shows fewer than 550,000 distinct CDR3 sequences, 15% to 19% of them singletons. Germline V gene lookup returns CDR1 SGHRS and CDR2 YFSETQ. The V gene end was trimmed by 0 bases and the J gene end by 5 bases; junction bases not matched to a gene: 7. CDR3 length: 16 amino acids. In its sample, this clonotype was seen many times. Its antigen is currently unknown. Graves' hyperthyroidism qualified as stable when ophthalmopathy did not progress within 18 months. With a duration under 2 months, the hyperthyroidism was newly diagnosed in patients aged 18 to 65.

Whole-study findings and limits: Among clonotypes expanded in thyroid above 0.001, most were also found in blood.

This TCR derives from a woman aged 18-29 years with Graves' hyperthyroidism. The V call is TRBV5-1, the J call TRBJ2-7; TRBD1 aligns across 11 bases. Sequenced: blood. CDR3 sequence (DNA): TGCGCCAGCAGCTTGGTTCGTCGGACAGGGGGCCACGAGCAGTACTTC. It is translated as CASSLVRRTGGHEQYF.